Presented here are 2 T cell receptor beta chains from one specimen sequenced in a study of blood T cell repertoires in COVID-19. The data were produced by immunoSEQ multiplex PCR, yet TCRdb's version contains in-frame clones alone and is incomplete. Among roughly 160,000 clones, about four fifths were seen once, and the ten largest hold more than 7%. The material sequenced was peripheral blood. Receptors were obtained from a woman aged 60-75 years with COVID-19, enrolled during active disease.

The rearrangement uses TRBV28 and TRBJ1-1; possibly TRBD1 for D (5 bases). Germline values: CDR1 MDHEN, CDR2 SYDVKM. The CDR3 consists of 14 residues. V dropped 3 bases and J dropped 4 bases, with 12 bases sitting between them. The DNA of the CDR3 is TGTGCCAGCAGTTTTGGGCCCCAGGGCACTGAAGCTTTCTTT. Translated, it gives CASSFGPQGTEAFF.

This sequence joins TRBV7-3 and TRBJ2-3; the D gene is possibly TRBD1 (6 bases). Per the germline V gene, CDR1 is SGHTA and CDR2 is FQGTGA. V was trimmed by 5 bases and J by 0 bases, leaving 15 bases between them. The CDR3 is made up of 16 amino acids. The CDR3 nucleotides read TGTGCCAGCAGCCCACTTGGGGGCGCGAGCACAGATACGCAGTATTTT. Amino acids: CASSPLGGASTDTQYF.